This TCR beta chain was retrieved from a study of CD8 T cells in ankylosing spondylitis. Whole-study findings and limits: Roughly eight highly homologous variants made up a TCR beta motif that seemed to typify ankylosing spondylitis blood. Disease-linked clones were found to be CD8+ and relatively rare in peripheral blood.

This CDR3 comprises 13 residues. V was shortened by 6 bases and J by 2 bases, with 14 bases between the two germline ends. CDR1 is DFQATT and CDR2 is SNEGSKA in the germline V gene (reference sequence). TCRdb redid the calling of the 5' RACE reads with MiXCR, one entry per CDR3 protein. The sample yields about 340,000 distinct CDR3 sequences, 7.5% to 9% seen once. This clonotype was found a few times. Its antigen is as yet unknown. The sequence was collected from a male donor with ankylosing spondylitis. Sequencing used blood, either unsorted or a sorted T cell fraction (not recorded which). The chain links TRBV20-1 to TRBJ2-7, with D perhaps TRBD2 (6 bases). CDR3 amino acids: CSAPRDSTYEQYF. CDR3 DNA: TGCAGTGCGCCTCGGGACTCTACCTACGAGCAGTACTTC.